The 21 T cell receptor beta chains below were found in one sample sequenced in a study of blood T cell repertoires in COVID-19. Some clones are missing from TCRdb's copy, which holds only in-frame ones; the method was immunoSEQ multiplex PCR. The data contain roughly 67,000 clones, approximately 88% of them singletons. Sequenced sample: peripheral blood. The receptors here all came from an older woman with acute or convalescent COVID-19.

This clone was seen a handful of times. CDR3 coding DNA: TGTGCCAGCAGCCCACCGACCGGGGATGACATTCAGTACTTC. Its protein product is CASSPPTGDDIQYF. This chain joins TRBV21-1 and TRBJ2-4; the D call TRBD2 from the table was never checked on the DNA. TRBV21-1 is classified as a pseudogene. CDR3 size: 14 residues.

The chain has TRBV7-9 and TRBJ2-3; 9 bases line up with TRBD1. Germline V gene data show CDR1 as SEHNR and CDR2 as FQNEAQ (reference sequence). The trim removed 4 bases at V and 4 bases at J, leaving 9 bases unmatched. CDR3 length: 16 amino acids. CDR3 DNA: TGTGCCAGCAGCTCCACCCGGGACAGGGCTTCAGATACGCAGTATTTT. Translating it yields CASSSTRDRASDTQYF.

This clone was detected only a few times. The chain couples TRBV18 to TRBJ2-3, with 7 bases lining up with TRBD1. This CDR3 is 14 amino acids long. J lost 6 bases, V lost 0 bases, and 3 bases had no gene match. The germline CDR1 and CDR2 sequences are KGHSH and LQKENI. The CDR3 nucleotides are TGTGCCAGCTCACCACCGGGGACAGCTGATACGCAGTATTTT. This sequence encodes CASSPPGTADTQYF.

The chain links TRBV19 to TRBJ2-3; 7 bases are a match to TRBD2. Looked up from germline, CDR1 is LNHDA and CDR2 is SQIVND (reference sequence). The J segment lost 1 base and the V segment lost 4 bases, leaving 5 bases of the junction unmatched. There are 15 residues in the CDR3. CDR3 bases: TGTGCCAGTAGTACCTGGGGAGGGGGCACAGATACGCAGTATTTT. Translating it yields CASSTWGGGTDTQYF.

This clone appeared a few times. This chain links TRBV4-1 with TRBJ1-5; weak D call: TRBD1 (5 bases). CDR3 length: 15 residues. Germline loops: CDR1 MGHRA, CDR2 YSYEKL. The V end was cut by 1 base, the J end by 6 bases, with 13 bases between. The CDR3 reads CASSQGAGSGQPQHF. The CDR3 nucleotides are TGCGCCAGCAGCCAAGGAGCAGGGTCGGGTCAGCCCCAGCATTTT.

The rearrangement uses TRBV18 and TRBJ2-5; possibly TRBD1 for D (5 bases). Trimming cost V 2 bases and J 2 bases, with 12 bases left between them. The CDR3 has 15 residues. CDR1 and CDR2 (germline): KGHSH, LQKENI. In nucleotides, the CDR3 is TGTGCCAGCTCACCAAGTTGGGGCGGTCAAGAGACCCAGTACTTC. This gives the protein CASSPSWGGQETQYF.

The J gene is TRBJ1-1, the V gene TRBV28; a possible D gene is TRBD1 (5 bases). Deletions cut 5 bases from V and 1 base from J, with 14 bases between. CDR1 and CDR2 (germline): MDHEN, SYDVKM. The CDR3 length is 15 residues. CDR3: CASSLQGLGNTEAFF. CDR3 sequence (DNA): TGTGCCAGCAGTCTCCAGGGTCTTGGGAACACTGAAGCTTTCTTT. The full variable domain, rest sourced from reference TRBV28 and TRBJ1-1, is DVKVTQSSRYLVKRTGEKVFLECVQDMDHENMFWYRQDPGLGLRLIYFSYDVKMKEKGDIPEGYSVSREKKERFSLILESASTNQTSMYLCASSLQGLGNTEAFFGQGTRLTVV.

This clone was detected only once. The CDR3 sequence is CASSLGATTSGGQETQYF. CDR3 nucleotide sequence: TGCGCCAGCAGCTTGGGGGCGACGACTAGCGGGGGCCAAGAGACCCAGTACTTC. The chain joins TRBV5-1 to TRBJ2-5, with 12 nucleotides matching TRBD2. Unmatched junction bases numbered 7, after V lost 0 bases and J lost 1 base. CDR3 length: 18 residues. Germline V gene data show CDR1 as SGHRS and CDR2 as YFSETQ.

J is TRBJ2-7 and V is TRBV6-1; TRBD1 is a possible D gene (6 bases). The CDR3 runs to 12 residues. V lost 1 base to trimming and J lost 12 bases, with 13 bases between them. CDR1 is MNHNS and CDR2 is SASEGT in the germline V gene. CDR3 in DNA: TGTGCCAGCAGTGAAGTCAGGGGCGATCGGTACGTC. Its protein product is CASSEVRGDRYV.

This chain links TRBV5-4 with TRBJ2-3; 13 nucleotides line up with TRBD2. Trimming cost V 4 bases and J 5 bases; bases outside gene matches: 7. CDR3 length: 16 amino acids. In germline, CDR1 is SGHNT, CDR2 YYREEE (reference sequence). The CDR3 nucleotides are TGTGCCAGCAGCCGCGGACTAGCGGGGGTTGAAGATACGCAGTATTTT. Its protein product is CASSRGLAGVEDTQYF.

This clone was detected once. This chain links TRBV4-2 with TRBJ1-6, with TRBD1 identical over 7 bases. The V gene end was trimmed by 2 bases and the J gene end by 13 bases; junction bases not matched to a gene: 5. CDR1 is LGHNA and CDR2 is YNFKEQ in the germline V gene. There are 13 residues in the CDR3. CDR3 coding DNA: TGTGCCAGCAGCCAATCAGGGGGTACCCCCCTCCACTTT. It translates to CASSQSGGTPLHF.

V is TRBV18 and J is TRBJ1-5; D unresolved. V lost 2 bases to trimming and J lost 5 bases, with 7 bases between them. This CDR3 has 13 amino acids. The V gene's germline CDR1 is KGHSH and CDR2 LQKENI. The CDR3 coding sequence is TGTGCCAGCTCACCAGGGAGAGATCAGCCCCAGCATTTT. Amino acids: CASSPGRDQPQHF.

This rearrangement joins TRBV10-2 to TRBJ1-2; possible D gene TRBD1, 5 bases. The length of the CDR3 is 14 residues. The V gene's germline CDR1 is WSHSY and CDR2 SAAADI. V was pared by 0 bases and J by 3 bases, with 8 bases between. This CDR3 is CASSESGGHYGYTF. The CDR3 coding sequence is TGCGCCAGCAGTGAGTCGGGGGGTCACTATGGCTACACCTTC.

The chain has TRBV30 and TRBJ1-4; D is perhaps TRBD1 (6 bases). This CDR3 comprises 11 residues. Germline CDR1 reads GTSNPN; CDR2 reads SVGIG (reference sequence). Between the trimmed V and J ends, which lost 0 bases and 10 bases, there was a span of 6 bases. CDR3 in amino acids: CAWSVGGKLFF. CDR3 coding DNA: TGTGCCTGGAGTGTAGGGGGAAAACTGTTTTTT.

This clone was seen many times. The chain carries TRBV19 and TRBJ1-5, with D uncertain. Germline CDR1 and CDR2: LNHDA and SQIVND (reference sequence). The CDR3 extends over 12 amino acids. Trimming removed 7 bases from V and 1 base from J, with 5 bases in between. The CDR3 DNA follows: TGTGCCAGTACCGTAAGCAATCAGCCCCAGCATTTT. Its protein product is CASTVSNQPQHF.

The chain has TRBV5-1 and TRBJ1-1; D is ambiguous. CDR3 length equals 14 residues. The germline CDR1 and CDR2 sequences are SGHRS and YFSETQ. The V gene lost 6 bases and the J gene lost 4 bases, with 16 bases spanning the gap. The CDR3 DNA reads TGCGCCAGCAACAAGACCCCGGGTGGCACTGAAGCTTTCTTT. Encoded protein: CASNKTPGGTEAFF.

J is TRBJ2-5 and V is TRBV11-2; 8 nucleotides align to TRBD1. The CDR3 has 14 residues. Germline assignment: CDR1 SGHAT and CDR2 FQNNGV. Trimming cost V 5 bases and J 4 bases; bases outside gene matches: 6. Written as DNA, the CDR3 is TGTGCCAGCAGCGCGGACAGGGCGGGAGAGACCCAGTACTTC. Amino acid sequence: CASSADRAGETQYF. The full variable domain, with the rest looked up from reference TRBV11-2 and TRBJ2-5, is EAGVAQSPRYKIIEKRQSVAFWCNPISGHATLYWYQQILGQGPKLLIQFQNNGVVDDSQLPKDRFSAERLKGVDSTLKIQPAKLEDSAVYLCASSADRAGETQYFGPGTRLLVL.

The chain couples TRBV15 to TRBJ2-6; 10 bases map to TRBD1. The junction had 10 bases not matched to a gene; V was cut back by 3 bases and J by 2 bases. Germline CDR1 reads LNHNV; CDR2 reads YYDKDF (reference sequence). The CDR3 runs 19 residues. CDR3 protein: CATSRGWDRGLAGANVLTF. CDR3 bases: TGTGCCACCAGCAGGGGCTGGGACAGGGGCTTAGCTGGGGCCAACGTCCTGACTTTC.

The chain uses TRBV27 and TRBJ2-3; D might be TRBD2 (5 bases). Germline V lookup: CDR1 MNHEY, CDR2 SMNVEV (reference sequence). The CDR3 length is 15 residues. V dropped 1 base and J dropped 1 base, with 9 bases sitting between them. In DNA, the CDR3 is TGTGCCAGCAGTTTATTAAGCGGCGGCACAGATACGCAGTATTTT. Translating gives CASSLLSGGTDTQYF.

The chain has TRBV3-1 (or the pseudogene TRBV3-2) and TRBJ1-1, with a weak D call TRBD1 (5 bases). Per the germline V gene, CDR1 is LGHDT and CDR2 is YNNKEL (reference sequence). V lost 6 bases and J 8 bases, leaving 13 bases between the germline ends. The CDR3 sequence is 12 residues long. The CDR3 sequence is CASSPGSGEAFF. The DNA for the CDR3 is TGTGCCAGCAGTCCAGGGTCTGGGGAAGCTTTCTTT.

This sequence joins TRBV6-1 and TRBJ1-5; TRBD1 might be the D (6 bases). CDR3 length equals 16 residues. Germline V gene lookup returns CDR1 MNHNS and CDR2 SASEGT. Trimming removed 2 bases from V and 1 base from J, with 12 bases in between. CDR3 DNA sequence: TGTGCCAGCAGTGAACGCCACAGGGTAAGCAATCAGCCCCAGCATTTT. Amino acid sequence: CASSERHRVSNQPQHF.